This TCR beta chain appears in the sequencing data of a study of blood T cell repertoires in COVID-19. Overall study: Samples came from the United States, Italy and Spain, spanning acute and convalescent COVID-19. Sources were T cells, B-cell-depleted T cells, or PBMCs; the material itself was cDNA or gDNA.

Germline CDR1 is SGHNT and CDR2 is YYREEE (reference sequence). V dropped 1 base and J dropped 10 bases, with 9 bases sitting between them. This CDR3 comprises 12 residues. Original processing methods: The authors estimated nucleated cell counts from reference gene primer amplification. Here immunoSEQ multiplex PCR was the method, and the copy in TCRdb shows in-frame clones only, minus some. The V and J calls and clone size are taken from that table; D and trimming were inferred from the DNA. The table records fewer than 30,000 clones, 80% to 90% of them present only once. The chain uses TRBV5-4 and TRBJ2-1; D is possibly TRBD1 (6 bases). This sequence originates from a man between 60 and 75 years old with acute or convalescent COVID-19. What was sequenced was peripheral blood. The CDR3 reads CASSLSGVEQFF. CDR3 sequence (DNA): TGTGCCAGCAGCTTGTCAGGGGTGGAGCAGTTCTTC.